This TCR beta chain was observed in a study of Ad26.COV2.S vaccination and SARS-CoV-2 variants. The overall study: Intramuscularly, Ad26.COV2.S was given either once or twice, 56 days apart.

General study findings and limits: Possible underestimation of total T cell responses by the TCR breadth and depth analyses was noted.

Specified treatment: approximately 18 received Ad26.COV2.S at low or high dose, single or two shots; a few received placebo; per-sample allocation not given. Samples came from day 63 after the first vaccine or placebo injection. Wuhan-strain SARS-CoV-2 spike was expressed by the Ad26 vector that made up the vaccine. On this clone itself: Its cognate antigen is unknown.

Germline CDR1 and CDR2: SGHRS and YFSETQ. The CDR3 is 15 residues long. V lost 7 bases and J lost 4; bases outside the gene matches: 7. Produced via immunoSEQ multiplex PCR; TCRdb's table is partial and in-frame only. The data contain about 380,000 clones, about four fifths of them singletons. The sample was peripheral blood, taken in a trial of Ad26.COV2.S vaccine versus placebo. The V and J genes are TRBV5-1 and TRBJ2-7; 14 positions match TRBD2. This receptor was identified in a person between 18 and 65 years old who received the Ad26.COV2.S COVID-19 vaccine or a placebo. CDR3 bases: TGCGCCAGCGGCGAGGGGACTAGCGGGGGATACGAGCAGTACTTC. It is translated as CASGEGTSGGYEQYF.